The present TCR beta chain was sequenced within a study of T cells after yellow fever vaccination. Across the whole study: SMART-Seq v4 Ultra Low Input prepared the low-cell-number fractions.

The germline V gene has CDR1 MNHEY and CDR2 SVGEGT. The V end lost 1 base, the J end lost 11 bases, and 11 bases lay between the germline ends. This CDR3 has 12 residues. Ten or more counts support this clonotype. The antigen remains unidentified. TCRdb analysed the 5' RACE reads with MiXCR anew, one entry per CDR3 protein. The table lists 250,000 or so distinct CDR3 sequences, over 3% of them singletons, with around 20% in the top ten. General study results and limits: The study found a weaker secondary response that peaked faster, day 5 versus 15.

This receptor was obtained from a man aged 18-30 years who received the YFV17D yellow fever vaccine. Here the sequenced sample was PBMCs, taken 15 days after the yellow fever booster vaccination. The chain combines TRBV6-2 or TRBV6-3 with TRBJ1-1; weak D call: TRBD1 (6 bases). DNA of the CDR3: TGTGCCAGCAGTTACTTCGGGGGCAAGGCTTTCTTT. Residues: CASSYFGGKAFF.